This record looks at one T cell receptor (beta chain) sequence and its context. Repertoires were generated with immunoSEQ multiplex PCR, while TCRdb's copy carries only in-frame clones and drops some. The repertoire has tens of thousands of clones, around 73% of them found once; the top ten carry roughly 12%. The V gene end was trimmed by 9 bases and the J gene end by 1 base; junction bases not matched to a gene: 10. CDR3 length equals 16 residues. CDR1 is SGHRS and CDR2 is YFSETQ in the germline V gene. These data belong to a study of blood T cell repertoires in COVID-19. About the research overall: Nucleic acid was either cDNA or gDNA, and it came from T cells, B-cell-depleted T cells, or PBMCs.

The TCR originated in an elderly man with acute or convalescent COVID-19. The sequencing sample was made of peripheral blood. The chain combines TRBV5-1 with TRBJ2-1; 10 nucleotides line up with TRBD2. The CDR3 reads CATSRLAGASYNEQFF. Here the CDR3 DNA reads TGCGCCACCTCCCGGCTAGCGGGGGCTTCCTACAATGAGCAGTTCTTC.